The present entry profiles one TCR beta chain with its context. The antigen is not known. Stated time point: week 11, during vaccination. Every vaccine dose comprised 300 ug of mutant IDH1 20-mer peptide plus topical imiquimod. Each of the donors came in with new WHO grade 3 or 4 astrocytomas that were IDH1-mutant and ATRX-lost. Germline CDR1 SGDLS, CDR2 YYNGEE. The CDR3 extends over 14 amino acids. The ends were cut back, 4 bases at V and 2 bases at J, with 13 bases in the middle. The data derive from a study of a mutant IDH1 vaccine in newly diagnosed glioma. The overall study: Earlier therapy was either radiotherapy, temozolomide, or both, and most got both.

Using immunoSEQ multiplex PCR, the repertoire was profiled, and TCRdb retains in-frame clones only, with some absent. In the table there are approximately 61,000 clones, around 80% of which are singletons. The study, taken as a whole, reports: Vaccination elicited immune responses in roughly 93% of patients.

This chain links TRBV9 with TRBJ2-7; possible D gene TRBD1, 6 bases. This TCR came from a man aged 50 to 60 with glioma. The sample was PBMCs, taken from a glioma patient whose treatment included an IDH1 peptide vaccine. In DNA form, the CDR3 reads TGTGCCAGCAGCCTGGGACACAATCCCTACGAGCAGTACTTC. It translates to CASSLGHNPYEQYF.